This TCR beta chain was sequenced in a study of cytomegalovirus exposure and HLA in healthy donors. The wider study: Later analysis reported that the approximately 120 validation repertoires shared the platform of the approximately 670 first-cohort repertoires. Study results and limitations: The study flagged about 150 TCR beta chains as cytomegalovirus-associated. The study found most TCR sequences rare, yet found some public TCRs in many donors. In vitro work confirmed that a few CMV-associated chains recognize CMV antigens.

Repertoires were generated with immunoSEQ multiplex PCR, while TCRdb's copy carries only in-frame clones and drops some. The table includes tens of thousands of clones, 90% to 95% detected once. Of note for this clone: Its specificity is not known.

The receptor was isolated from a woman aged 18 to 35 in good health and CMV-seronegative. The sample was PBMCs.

The CDR3 reads CASSDRGTEPQHF. The CDR3, as DNA: TGTGCCAGCAGCGACAGGGGAACGGAGCCCCAGCATTTT. The chain is built from TRBV5-4 and TRBJ1-5, with 8 bases identical to TRBD1. From germline, CDR1 is SGHNT and CDR2 YYREEE (reference sequence). This CDR3 is 13 amino acids long. The V gene end was trimmed by 4 bases and the J gene end by 8 bases; junction bases not matched to a gene: 5.